This TCR beta chain was identified in a study of blood T cells in healthy people across ages. Study-level points and caveats: A roughly linear fall in TCR beta diversity per million T cells was seen with increasing age. Naive CD4+ cell counts and diversity both ran higher in long-lived than in aged donors.

Together with a sample-barcoded 5' primer, a J-beta primer mix was included in a second PCR lasting about 6 to 11 cycles. TCRdb re-called the 5' RACE reads through MiXCR, storing one row per CDR3 protein. The sample lists roughly 1.5 million distinct CDR3 sequences, 42% occurring once. Per germline, CDR1 ENHRY and CDR2 SYGVKD. This CDR3 spans 14 amino acids. Russia was home to the donors, healthy Caucasian individuals aged roughly 6 to 100. Extracted total RNA amounted to at least 5.5 micrograms for each sample. Worth noting for this clonotype: The antigen remains unidentified. The junction differs from germline at one of its ends, possibly a read error.

The sequenced sample was blood. The TCR was taken from a woman aged 18-29 years in good health. V and J are TRBV10-3 and TRBJ2-6; D tentatively fits TRBD1 or TRBD2 (5 bases each). Here the CDR3 reads CAIRTGDGADVLTF. CDR3 sequence (DNA): TGTGCCATCAGAACGGGCGACGGGGCCGACGTCCTGACTTTC.